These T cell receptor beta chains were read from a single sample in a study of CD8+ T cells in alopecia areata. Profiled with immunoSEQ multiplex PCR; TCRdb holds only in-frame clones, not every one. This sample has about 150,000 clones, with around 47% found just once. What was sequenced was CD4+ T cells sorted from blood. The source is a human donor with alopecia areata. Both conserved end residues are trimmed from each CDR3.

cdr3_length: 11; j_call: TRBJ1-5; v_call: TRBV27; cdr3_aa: ASRRYSNQPQH
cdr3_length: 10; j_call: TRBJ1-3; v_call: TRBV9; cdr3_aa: ASSVTGNTIY
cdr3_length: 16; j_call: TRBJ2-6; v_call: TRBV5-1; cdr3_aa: ASSLLPVGATGANVLT
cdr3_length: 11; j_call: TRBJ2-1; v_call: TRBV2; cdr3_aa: ASSEAELNEQF
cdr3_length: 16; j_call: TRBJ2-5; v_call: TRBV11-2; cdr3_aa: ASSLGGSLRPRRETQY
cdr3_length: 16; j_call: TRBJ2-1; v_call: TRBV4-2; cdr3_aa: ASSQAEERPGGYNEQF
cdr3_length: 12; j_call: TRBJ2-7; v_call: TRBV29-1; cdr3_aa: SVDPTWNAYEQY
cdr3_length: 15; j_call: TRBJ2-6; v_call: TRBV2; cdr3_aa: ASSWTGAPSGANVLT
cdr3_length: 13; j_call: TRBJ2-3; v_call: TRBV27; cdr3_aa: ASRQAGGPGDTQY
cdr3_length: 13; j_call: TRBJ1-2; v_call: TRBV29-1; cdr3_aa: SVQSLDRGAYGYT
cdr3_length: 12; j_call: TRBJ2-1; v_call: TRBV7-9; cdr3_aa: ATVWGTSVEEGF
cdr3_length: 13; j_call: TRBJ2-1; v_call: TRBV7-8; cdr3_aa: ASSFRTSGRVEQF
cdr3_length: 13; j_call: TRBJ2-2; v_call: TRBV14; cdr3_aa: ASSQDRINTGELF
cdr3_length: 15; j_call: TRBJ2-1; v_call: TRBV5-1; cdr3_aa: ASSPGWTKSSYNEQF
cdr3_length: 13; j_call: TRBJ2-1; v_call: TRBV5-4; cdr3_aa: ASSPSGSSYNEQF
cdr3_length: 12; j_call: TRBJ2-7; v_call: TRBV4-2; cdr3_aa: ASSHAGGPGEQY
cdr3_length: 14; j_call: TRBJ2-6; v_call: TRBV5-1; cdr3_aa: ASSFTRLAGANVLT
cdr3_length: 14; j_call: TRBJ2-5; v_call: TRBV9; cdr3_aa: ASSTTPRAEQETQY
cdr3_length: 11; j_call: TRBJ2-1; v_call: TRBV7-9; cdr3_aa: ASRPGERTRQF
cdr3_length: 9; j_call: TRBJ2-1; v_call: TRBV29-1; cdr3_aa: SVGGLNEQF
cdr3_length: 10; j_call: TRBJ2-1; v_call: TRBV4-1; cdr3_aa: ASSVPYNEQF
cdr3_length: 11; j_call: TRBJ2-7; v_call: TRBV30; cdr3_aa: AWSSRLHYEQY
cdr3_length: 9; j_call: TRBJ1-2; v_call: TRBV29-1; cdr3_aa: ASTGGSGYT
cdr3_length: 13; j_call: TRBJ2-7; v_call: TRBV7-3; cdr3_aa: ASSFLEAGESEQY
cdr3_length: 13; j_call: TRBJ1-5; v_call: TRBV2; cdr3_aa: ASLLEGYSNQPQH
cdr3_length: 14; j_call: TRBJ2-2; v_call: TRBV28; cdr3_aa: ASTPRLGSITGELF
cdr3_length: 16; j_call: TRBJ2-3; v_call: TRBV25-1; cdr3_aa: ASSGGDGFQYSWDTQY
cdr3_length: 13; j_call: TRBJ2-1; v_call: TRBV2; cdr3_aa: ASRPGLAGVKEQF
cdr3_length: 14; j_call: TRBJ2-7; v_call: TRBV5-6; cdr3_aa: ASTHPAGQGTYEQY
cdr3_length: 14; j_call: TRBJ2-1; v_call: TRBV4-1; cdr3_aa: ASSQGGLAELNEQF
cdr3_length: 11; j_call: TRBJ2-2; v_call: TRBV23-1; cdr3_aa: ASSTGGTGELF
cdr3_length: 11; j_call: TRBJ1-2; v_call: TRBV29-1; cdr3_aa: SVEGEGNYGYT
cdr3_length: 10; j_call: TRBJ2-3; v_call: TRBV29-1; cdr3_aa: SVARTGATQY
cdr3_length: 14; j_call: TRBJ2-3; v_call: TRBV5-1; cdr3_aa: ASSQTLAGGSDTQY
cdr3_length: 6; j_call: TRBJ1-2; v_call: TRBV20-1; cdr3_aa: SAYTGF
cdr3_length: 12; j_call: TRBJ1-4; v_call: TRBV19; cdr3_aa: ASSIRSANEKLF
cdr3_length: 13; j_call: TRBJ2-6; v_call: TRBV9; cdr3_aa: ASSVGGAGANVLT
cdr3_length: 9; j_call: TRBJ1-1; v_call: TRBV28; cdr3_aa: ASRRNTEAF
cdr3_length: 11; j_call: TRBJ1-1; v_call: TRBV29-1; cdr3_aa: SAKTQFAEEAF
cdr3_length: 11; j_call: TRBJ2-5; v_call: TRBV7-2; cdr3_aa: ASRPSGSGTQY
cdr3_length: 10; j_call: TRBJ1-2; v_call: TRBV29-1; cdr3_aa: SLDRLNYGYT
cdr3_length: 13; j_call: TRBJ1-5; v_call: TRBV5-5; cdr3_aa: ASSLTGTGGQPQH
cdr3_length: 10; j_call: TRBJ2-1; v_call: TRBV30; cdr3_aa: AWSGQGLGQF
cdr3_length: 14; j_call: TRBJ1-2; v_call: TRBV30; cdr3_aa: AWNRGGLQAWRGYT
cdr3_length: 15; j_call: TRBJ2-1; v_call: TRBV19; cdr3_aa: ASSAPPGGVIYNEQF
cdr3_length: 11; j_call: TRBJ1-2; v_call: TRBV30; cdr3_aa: AWTPGGAGGYT
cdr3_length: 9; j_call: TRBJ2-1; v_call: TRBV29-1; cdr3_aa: SVEYRNEQF
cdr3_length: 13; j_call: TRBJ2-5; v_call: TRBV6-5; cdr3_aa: ASSYGMGGVETQY
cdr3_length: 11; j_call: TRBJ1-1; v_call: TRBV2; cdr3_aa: ASSGRRNTEAF
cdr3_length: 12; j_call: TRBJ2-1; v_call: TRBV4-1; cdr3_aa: ASSQQLAGDEQF
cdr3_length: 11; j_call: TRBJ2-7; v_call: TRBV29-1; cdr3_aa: SAAARQTYEQY
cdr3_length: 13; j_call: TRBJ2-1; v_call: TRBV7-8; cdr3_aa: ASSLVAGPYNEQF
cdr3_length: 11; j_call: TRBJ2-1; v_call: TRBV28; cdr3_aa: ASSFRRTGEQF
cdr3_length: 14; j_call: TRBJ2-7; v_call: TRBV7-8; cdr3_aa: ASSLVWGSGSYEQY
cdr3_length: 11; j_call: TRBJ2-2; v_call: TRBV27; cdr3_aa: ASGRDNTGELF
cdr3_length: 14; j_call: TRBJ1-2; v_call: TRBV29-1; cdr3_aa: SVELSVDRYNYGYT
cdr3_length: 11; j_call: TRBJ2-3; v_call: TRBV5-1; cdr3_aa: ASSLRGTDTQY
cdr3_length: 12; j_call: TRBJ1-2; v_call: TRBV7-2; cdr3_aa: ASSQPGQIIRYT